Presented here are 8 T cell receptor beta chains from one specimen sequenced in a study of T cell responses to AZD1222 COVID-19 vaccine. This table comes from immunoSEQ multiplex PCR, and its TCRdb copy is limited to in-frame clones, with some not included. In the table there are more than 100,000 clones, 90% to 95% of which are singletons. The starting material was peripheral blood, obtained on day 0 of AZD1222 vaccination. These receptors were taken from an adult in good health.

This rearrangement joins TRBV19 to TRBJ1-2; no clear D gene. The germline gives CDR1 LNHDA, CDR2 SQIVND (reference sequence). This CDR3 comprises 11 residues. Trimming removed 5 bases from V and 3 bases from J, with 4 bases in between. Written as DNA, the CDR3 is TGTGCCAGTAGTCAGTACTATGGCTACACCTTC. It specifies CASSQYYGYTF. Full variable domain (rest looked up from reference TRBV19 and TRBJ1-2): DGGITQSPKYLFRKEGQNVTLSCEQNLNHDAMYWYRQDPGQGLRLIYYSQIVNDFQKGDIAEGYSVSREKKESFPLTVTSAQKNPTAFYLCASSQYYGYTFGSGTRLTVV.

The V and J genes are TRBV4-3 and TRBJ1-1; D is perhaps TRBD1 (6 bases). V lost 2 bases and J lost 1, with 17 bases in between. CDR1 is LGHNA and CDR2 is YSLEER in the germline V gene. CDR3 length: 17 residues. CDR3 in DNA: TGCGCCAGCAGCCAACGCGACAGGTACCATGGGAACACTGAAGCTTTCTTT. It yields the protein CASSQRDRYHGNTEAFF.

The J gene is TRBJ1-1, the V gene TRBV5-6, with 9 bases fitting TRBD1. Germline V lookup: CDR1 SGHDT, CDR2 YYEEEE. The J segment lost 3 bases and the V segment lost 0 bases, leaving 6 bases of the junction unmatched. The CDR3 covers 16 residues. CDR3 region: CASSLAIQGADTEAFF. The CDR3 bases are TGTGCCAGCAGCTTGGCGATACAGGGGGCGGACACTGAAGCTTTCTTT.

This clone was observed a handful of times. This chain joins TRBV2 and TRBJ2-1; 12 bases match TRBD2. This CDR3 spans 14 amino acids. CDR1 SNHLY and CDR2 FYNNEI come from the germline V gene. V shed 6 bases and J 7 bases; nucleotides not matched to a gene: 4. CDR3 bases: TGTGCCAGCAGCTCTAGCGGGGGGGTAAATGAGCAGTTCTTC. Its protein product is CASSSSGGVNEQFF.

CDR3 region: CASGSSVDYGYTF. CDR3 sequence (DNA): TGTGCCAGCGGGTCCTCGGTAGACTATGGCTACACCTTC. The chain combines TRBV6-5 with TRBJ1-2; D remains unclear. CDR3 size: 13 residues. Germline CDR1 MNHEY, CDR2 SVGAGI. The ends were cut back, 8 bases at V and 3 bases at J, with 13 bases in the middle.

The CDR3 DNA is TGTGCCAGCAGCGGTGGAGGGGACAGTTCACCCCTCCACTTT. The encoded protein is CASSGGGDSSPLHF. V gene TRBV7-9 combines with J gene TRBJ1-6; 7 bases match TRBD1. The CDR3 extends over 14 amino acids. V trimming: 5 bases; J trimming: 9 bases; junction bases outside the gene matches: 7. CDR1 is SEHNR and CDR2 is FQNEAQ in the germline V gene (reference sequence).

This clone is a singleton in its sample. This chain connects TRBV6-4 to TRBJ2-7; TRBD2 agrees at 9 bases. Germline V gene sequence: CDR1 MRHNA, CDR2 SNTAGT. After removal of 7 bases from V and 6 bases from J, the junction contained 13 bases not matched to a gene. The CDR3 contains 15 residues. This CDR3 is CASNPEASGKGEQYF. The CDR3 DNA is TGTGCCAGCAATCCTGAGGCTAGCGGGAAAGGCGAGCAGTACTTC.

Concerning this clone: Within the sample, other DNA sequences also encode this same CDR3. The V call is TRBV5-4, the J call TRBJ2-7; 8 nucleotides match TRBD1. This CDR3 comprises 14 residues. V shed 4 bases, J shed 4 bases, and the junction held 7 bases outside the gene matches. Germline V gene lookup returns CDR1 SGHNT and CDR2 YYREEE (reference sequence). CDR3 loop: CASSLGQEGYEQYF. The CDR3 DNA reads TGTGCCAGCAGCCTGGGACAGGAAGGGTACGAGCAGTACTTC.